Presented here are 28 T cell receptor beta chains from one specimen sequenced in a study of PD-1 blockade in classical Hodgkin lymphoma (dated by TCRdb to about 2020). The time point label of this sample denotes: cycle 1 day 1 (C1D1), immediately before nivolumab initiation. Every trial patient had relapsed after autologous stem cell transplantation, and cohorts A, B and C differed in prior brentuximab vedotin exposure. Libraries were made using the immunoSEQ multiplex PCR assay. The immuneACCESS repertoire file appears here via TCRdb, limited to in-frame rearrangements. These files lack a portion of the clones; in checked studies, under half of the deficit traces to unresolved V genes, and the cause of the others is not known. The sample has just under 100,000 clones on record, approximately 80% of them singletons. The ten largest clones capture 12% of the sample. Sequenced here: peripheral blood mononuclear cells (PBMCs), sampled at baseline. The receptors here all came from a human donor with classical Hodgkin lymphoma.

The rearrangement uses TRBV5-6 and TRBJ1-1; maybe TRBD1 (6 bases). V gave up 3 bases and J gave up 6 bases, with 12 bases separating them. The length of the CDR3 is 13 residues. Germline assignment: CDR1 SGHDT and CDR2 YYEEEE. The CDR3 bases are TGTGCCAGCAGCTCTATCAACAGGGCTGAAGCTTTCTTT. Its translation: CASSSINRAEAFF. Supplemented by reference TRBV5-6 and TRBJ1-1, the full variable domain reads DAGVTQSPTHLIKTRGQQVTLRCSPKSGHDTVSWYQQALGQGPQFIFQYYEEEERQRGNFPDRFSGHQFPNYSSELNVNALLLGDSALYLCASSSINRAEAFFGQGTRLTVV.

This chain uses TRBV5-1 with TRBJ2-7; tentatively, D is TRBD1 (6 bases). The V end was cut by 2 bases, the J end by 3 bases, with 6 bases between. Germline values: CDR1 SGHRS, CDR2 YFSETQ. This CDR3 is built from 12 residues. CDR3 amino acids: CASSLQGYEQYF. For the CDR3, the DNA is TGCGCCAGCAGCTTACAGGGCTACGAGCAGTACTTC.

J is TRBJ1-2 and V is TRBV7-2, with 8 bases fitting TRBD1. The V gene end was trimmed by 5 bases and the J gene end by 7 bases; junction bases not matched to a gene: 15. CDR1 is SGHTA, CDR2 FQGNSA, per germline. This CDR3 spans 16 amino acids. CDR3 residues: CASSKDRGPPGGGYTF. CDR3 in DNA: TGTGCCAGCAGCAAAGACAGGGGCCCACCGGGGGGTGGCTACACCTTC. The variable domain in full, completed from reference TRBV7-2 and TRBJ1-2, reads GAGVSQSPSNKVTEKGKDVELRCDPISGHTALYWYRQSLGQGLEFLIYFQGNSAPDKSGLPSDRFSAERTGGSVSTLTIQRTQQEDSAVYLCASSKDRGPPGGGYTFGSGTRLTVV.

The V call is TRBV4-2, the J call TRBJ2-1; TRBD2 aligns across 10 bases. J was trimmed by 4 bases and V by 4 bases; bases with no gene match: 22. In germline, CDR1 is LGHNA, CDR2 YNFKEQ. The CDR3 loop spans 21 amino acids. The CDR3 DNA reads TGTGCCAGCAGCCCCCCCTGGGGGGGCCAAGCGGGAGGGCCCCGATACAATGAGCAGTTCTTC. The encoded protein is CASSPPWGGQAGGPRYNEQFF.

The gene calls are TRBV14 and TRBJ2-7; D possibly corresponds to TRBD1 (6 bases). CDR1 is SGHDN, CDR2 FVKESK, per germline. V lost 2 bases, J lost 5 bases, and 13 bases lay in between. The CDR3 runs 14 residues. CDR3 sequence (DNA): TGTGCCAGCAGCCAATCAGGGGTCGAAGACGAGCAGTACTTC. Translated: CASSQSGVEDEQYF.

The gene calls are TRBV14 and TRBJ2-5; D not certain. The CDR3 runs 13 residues. Trimming took off 4 bases at V and 1 base at J, with 7 bases between the two ends. CDR1 is SGHDN and CDR2 is FVKESK in the germline V gene. CDR3 residues: CASSPLLQETQYF. In DNA form, the CDR3 reads TGTGCCAGCAGCCCCCTGCTCCAAGAGACCCAGTACTTC.

In this sample, this clone turned up a few times. The same CDR3 is also encoded by other DNA sequences in this sample. This chain links TRBV2 with TRBJ2-3; D remains unclear. This CDR3 has 13 residues. V shed 5 bases and J shed 1 base, with 7 bases lying between them. The germline V gene has CDR1 SNHLY and CDR2 FYNNEI. Written as DNA, the CDR3 is TGTGCCAGCAGTTTGGCGGGCACAGATACGCAGTATTTT. Protein sequence: CASSLAGTDTQYF.

As concerns this clone: The identical CDR3 is also encoded by other nucleotide sequences in the sample. The chain is built from TRBV11-2 and TRBJ2-5, with unresolved D. CDR1 SGHAT and CDR2 FQNNGV come from the germline V gene. Trimming removed 1 base from V and 2 bases from J, with 8 bases in between. The CDR3 totals 14 residues. The CDR3 sequence is CASSLVTPQETQYF. The CDR3 nucleotides are TGTGCCAGCAGCTTAGTGACACCGCAAGAGACCCAGTACTTC.

The V call is TRBV5-1, the J call TRBJ2-6; a weak D match, TRBD1 (6 bases). In germline, CDR1 is SGHRS, CDR2 YFSETQ. The CDR3 is 16 residues long. V lost 4 bases and J 4 bases, leaving 15 bases between the germline ends. The chain's CDR3 is CASSSTGTWGANVLTF. DNA for the CDR3: TGCGCCAGCAGCAGTACAGGGACGTGGGGGGCCAACGTCCTGACTTTC.

V is TRBV7-8 and J is TRBJ2-7; tentatively, D is TRBD2 (5 bases). The germline V gene has CDR1 SGHVS and CDR2 FQNEAQ. Trimming cost V 4 bases and J 7 bases, with 20 bases left between them. CDR3 length: 15 residues. CDR3 loop: CASSSTAVLFGEQYF. The DNA of the CDR3 is TGTGCCAGCAGCTCCACAGCGGTTCTATTTGGTGAGCAGTACTTC.

The CDR3 DNA follows: TGTGCCAGCAGAGACCGGACTGACTACAATGAGCAGTTCTTC. Protein product: CASRDRTDYNEQFF. V gene TRBV2 combines with J gene TRBJ2-1, with D possibly TRBD2 on 5 matching bases. With 6 bases removed from V and 3 bases from J, the gap between germline ends came to 12 bases. The CDR3 extends over 14 amino acids. Per germline, CDR1 SNHLY and CDR2 FYNNEI.

The chain uses TRBV5-4 and TRBJ2-1; TRBD2 matches at 11 bases. The CDR3 totals 17 residues. The germline V gene has CDR1 SGHNT and CDR2 YYREEE (reference sequence). J was trimmed by 10 bases and V by 5 bases; bases with no gene match: 17. The CDR3 bases are TGTGCCAGCAGTCCCGGGACAATGACTTTAGCGGGAGGGGAGCAGTTCTTC. Protein product: CASSPGTMTLAGGEQFF.

The rearrangement joins TRBV10-3 to TRBJ1-5, with unresolved D. The germline gives CDR1 ENHRY, CDR2 SYGVKD. Trimming pared 3 bases from V and 3 bases from J, leaving 6 bases between. This CDR3 spans 13 amino acids. Here the CDR3 reads CAISDTDNQPQHF. In DNA form, the CDR3 reads TGTGCCATCAGTGACACAGACAATCAGCCCCAGCATTTT.

The V call is TRBV6-1, the J call TRBJ1-5; the D gene is possibly TRBD1 (6 bases). V was pared by 7 bases and J by 7 bases, with 14 bases between. This CDR3 contains 13 residues. In germline, CDR1 is MNHNS, CDR2 SASEGT. CDR3 sequence: CASTSTQGQPQHF. The CDR3 nucleotides read TGTGCCAGCACCAGCACACAGGGCCAGCCCCAGCATTTT.

The chain is built from TRBV5-1 and TRBJ2-3; D is unresolved. The V and J ends lost 2 bases and 1 base respectively, with 8 bases between them. The CDR3 sequence is 14 residues long. Germline CDR1 SGHRS, CDR2 YFSETQ. DNA of the CDR3: TGCGCCAGCAGCTTCGCTGGGGGCACAGATACGCAGTATTTT. This sequence encodes CASSFAGGTDTQYF.

V is TRBV5-4 and J is TRBJ2-7; D is possibly TRBD2 (6 bases). V was trimmed by 4 bases and J by 3 bases, leaving 20 bases between them. The CDR3 runs to 16 residues. The V gene's germline CDR1 is SGHNT and CDR2 YYREEE (reference sequence). This CDR3 reads CASSLRAGTHNYEQYF. The CDR3 bases are TGTGCCAGCAGCCTAAGGGCCGGGACTCATAACTACGAGCAGTACTTC.

This chain connects TRBV5-8 to TRBJ2-3; no clear D. CDR1 and CDR2 (germline): SGHTS, YDEGEE. V dropped 0 bases and J dropped 0 bases, with 8 bases sitting between them. This CDR3 region has 15 residues. The CDR3 is CASSLGGISTDTQYF. CDR3 in DNA: TGTGCCAGCAGCTTGGGTGGGATTAGCACAGATACGCAGTATTTT.

This clone was counted once. J is TRBJ2-5 and V is TRBV9; 8 positions match TRBD2. Germline CDR1 and CDR2: SGDLS and YYNGEE. V lost 4 bases and J lost 3; bases outside the gene matches: 5. CDR3 length: 14 residues. The DNA for the CDR3 is TGTGCCAGCAGCTTGGGACTAGGGAAAGAGACCCAGTACTTC. Translation: CASSLGLGKETQYF. Variable domain in full (rest from reference TRBV9 and TRBJ2-5): DSGVTQTPKHLITATGQRVTLRCSPRSGDLSVYWYQQSLDQGLQFLIQYYNGEERAKGNILERFSAQQFPDLHSELNLSSLELGDSALYFCASSLGLGKETQYFGPGTRLLVL.

V gene TRBV5-5 combines with J gene TRBJ1-2; tentative D call: TRBD1 (5 bases). The ends were cut back, 1 base at V and 7 bases at J, with 11 bases in the middle. This CDR3 is built from 13 residues. Germline V gene data show CDR1 as SGHKS and CDR2 as YYEKEE (reference sequence). As DNA, the CDR3 is TGTGCCAGCAGCTTGTACGGGGCGAGTGGCTACACCTTC. Amino acid sequence: CASSLYGASGYTF. Full variable domain (rest looked up from reference TRBV5-5 and TRBJ1-2): DAGVTQSPTHLIKTRGQQVTLRCSPISGHKSVSWYQQVLGQGPQFIFQYYEKEERGRGNFPDRFSARQFPNYSSELNVNALLLGDSALYLCASSLYGASGYTFGSGTRLTVV.

The chain links TRBV5-1 to TRBJ1-6; D is unclear. Trimming cost V 6 bases and J 5 bases, with 9 bases left between them. Germline CDR1 and CDR2: SGHRS and YFSETQ. This CDR3 comprises 13 residues. The CDR3 sequence is CASNGGDNSPLHF. The DNA of the CDR3 is TGCGCCAGCAACGGCGGCGATAATTCACCCCTCCACTTT. The full variable domain, completed using reference TRBV5-1 and TRBJ1-6, is KAGVTQTPRYLIKTRGQQVTLSCSPISGHRSVSWYQQTPGQGLQFLFEYFSETQRNKGNFPGRFSGRQFSNSRSEMNVSTLELGDSALYLCASNGGDNSPLHFGNGTRLTVT.

This chain connects TRBV27 to TRBJ2-3; the match to TRBD2 covers 14 bases. The CDR3 length is 19 residues. From germline, CDR1 is MNHEY and CDR2 SMNVEV (reference sequence). V shed 5 bases, J shed 4 bases, and the junction held 14 bases outside the gene matches. The CDR3 loop reads CASSPFRLAGGPGSDTQYF. The CDR3 nucleotides are TGTGCCAGCAGTCCCTTTAGACTAGCGGGAGGGCCTGGGTCAGATACGCAGTATTTT.

The chain links TRBV19 to TRBJ2-7, with D tentatively TRBD1 (7 bases). V was trimmed by 1 base and J by 3 bases, leaving 13 bases between them. The CDR3 covers 15 residues. The germline gives CDR1 LNHDA, CDR2 SQIVND (reference sequence). CDR3 DNA: TGTGCCAGTAGTATAGGCGGGACAGCTGGCTACGAGCAGTACTTC. Amino acid sequence: CASSIGGTAGYEQYF.

The chain links TRBV5-1 to TRBJ2-7; D gene unclear. Germline loops: CDR1 SGHRS, CDR2 YFSETQ. V lost 5 bases and J lost 2, with 23 bases in between. CDR3 length: 17 amino acids. CDR3 residues: CASSPRFLSVRPYEQYF. CDR3 DNA sequence: TGCGCCAGCAGTCCCCGGTTTCTAAGCGTACGGCCCTACGAGCAGTACTTC.

This clone showed up just once. The chain carries TRBV10-3 and TRBJ2-1; 10 bases map to TRBD2. This CDR3 contains 14 residues. V lost 6 bases, J lost 7 bases, and 6 bases stayed unmatched. Per the germline V gene, CDR1 is ENHRY and CDR2 is SYGVKD. CDR3 coding DNA: TGTGCCATCAGCGAAGCGGGAGGGGGGAATGAGCAGTTCTTC. This translates into CAISEAGGGNEQFF.

This clone was found a few times. The rearrangement joins TRBV6-6 to TRBJ1-2; D remains unclear. There are 15 residues in the CDR3. V was clipped by 7 bases and J by 5 bases, with 20 bases between them. Germline CDR1 reads MNHNY; CDR2 reads SVGAGI (reference sequence). The CDR3 reads CASTETGWWGYGYTF. CDR3 DNA sequence: TGTGCCAGCACCGAGACTGGTTGGTGGGGTTATGGCTACACCTTC.

The CDR3 reads CASSLGSGTVGSPLHF. CDR3 DNA sequence: TGTGCCAGCAGCCTGGGGTCCGGGACAGTCGGTTCACCCCTCCACTTT. V and J are TRBV5-4 and TRBJ1-6, with 7 bases matching TRBD1. Germline values: CDR1 SGHNT, CDR2 YYREEE (reference sequence). V gave up 4 bases and J gave up 9 bases; unmatched junction bases: 13. The CDR3 has 16 amino acids.

This chain uses TRBV30 with TRBJ2-7; maybe TRBD1 (6 bases). The germline CDR1 and CDR2 sequences are GTSNPN and SVGIG (reference sequence). This CDR3 is 12 amino acids long. V lost 3 bases and J 6 bases, leaving 12 bases between the germline ends. For the CDR3, the DNA is TGTGCCTGGAGCCCACAGGGCCCCGAGCAGTACTTC. It yields the protein CAWSPQGPEQYF.

The CDR3 here is CATIQGSGSEAFF. CDR3 coding DNA: TGTGCCACAATACAGGGCTCGGGATCTGAAGCTTTCTTT. The genes are TRBV10-3 and TRBJ1-1; D possibly corresponds to TRBD1 (6 bases). Deletions cut 10 bases from V and 6 bases from J, with 18 bases between. Germline CDR1 and CDR2: ENHRY and SYGVKD. This CDR3 is built from 13 residues.